This is a list of T cell receptor beta chains from one sample in a study of blood T cell repertoires in COVID-19. Data came from immunoSEQ multiplex PCR; TCRdb stores just in-frame clones and leaves some out. The sample has 250,000 or so clones, roughly 84% seen once. Material for sequencing was PBMCs or T cells enriched from blood (not recorded which). All receptors derive from a middle-aged man who had recovered from COVID-19. Each CDR3 is given with its conserved first and last residue.

v_call	j_call	cdr3_length	cdr3_aa
TRBV4-2	TRBJ2-7	15	CASSQASGTPYEQYF
TRBV11-3	TRBJ2-1	15	CASSLEGGSRGEQFF
TRBV5-1	TRBJ1-1	16	CASSLARTGKETEAFF
TRBV5-5	TRBJ2-2	16	CASSLLPLGANGELFF
TRBV6-1	TRBJ1-5	15	CASSERQGAGQPQHF
TRBV3-1/TRBV3-2	TRBJ1-3	21	CASSQDFKDREAPHSGNTIYF
TRBV5-1	TRBJ2-3	12	CASSLNGDTQYF
TRBV5-4	TRBJ1-1	16	CASSFGQGAQNTEAFF
TRBV4-2	TRBJ1-2	14	CASSQEGGRGGYTF
TRBV7-9	TRBJ1-4	15	CASSLYRDRNEKLFF
TRBV6-1	TRBJ1-5	16	CASSEWGQGSNQPQHF
TRBV6-4	TRBJ2-1	17	CASSVSMLGGSGHEQFF
TRBV15	TRBJ2-7	15	CATSTQTGRVSEQYF
TRBV5-4	TRBJ2-2	16	CASSPTSGSYTGELFF
TRBV30	TRBJ2-3	13	CAWSGQGADTQYF
TRBV5-1	TRBJ2-5	14	CASSWGDLQETQYF
TRBV6-5	TRBJ1-2	14	CASRGAILNSGYTF
TRBV7-6	TRBJ2-5	18	CASSPTPGHRTRSETQYF
TRBV7-9	TRBJ1-5	16	CASSLGVTAANQPQHF
TRBV19	TRBJ2-7	13	CASSMVFSAEQYF
TRBV7-9	TRBJ1-1	13	CASSLLLQGGAFF
TRBV19	TRBJ2-2	15	CASNPGQRYTGELFF
TRBV11-2	TRBJ1-5	17	CASSLDRAGAGNQPQHF
TRBV5-1	TRBJ1-1	14	CASRRAPTNTEAFF
TRBV28	TRBJ1-6	15	CASSSWTGADSPLHF
TRBV7-9	TRBJ1-2	12	CASSSPGEGYTF
TRBV19	TRBJ2-7	13	CASRARGTYEQYF
TRBV9	TRBJ1-6	15	CASSSRTEANSPLHF